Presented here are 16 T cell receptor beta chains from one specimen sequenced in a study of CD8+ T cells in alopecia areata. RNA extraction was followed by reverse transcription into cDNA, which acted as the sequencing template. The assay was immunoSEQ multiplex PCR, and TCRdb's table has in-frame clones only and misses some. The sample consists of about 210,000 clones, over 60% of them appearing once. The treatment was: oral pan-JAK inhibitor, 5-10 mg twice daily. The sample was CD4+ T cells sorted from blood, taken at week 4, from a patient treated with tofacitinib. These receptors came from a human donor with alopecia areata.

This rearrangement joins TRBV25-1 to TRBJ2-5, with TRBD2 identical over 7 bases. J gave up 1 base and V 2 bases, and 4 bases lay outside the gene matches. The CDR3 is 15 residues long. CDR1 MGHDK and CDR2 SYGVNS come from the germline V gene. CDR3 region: CASSEAGVPQETQYF. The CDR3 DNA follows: TGTGCCAGCAGTGAAGCGGGGGTTCCCCAAGAGACCCAGTACTTC.

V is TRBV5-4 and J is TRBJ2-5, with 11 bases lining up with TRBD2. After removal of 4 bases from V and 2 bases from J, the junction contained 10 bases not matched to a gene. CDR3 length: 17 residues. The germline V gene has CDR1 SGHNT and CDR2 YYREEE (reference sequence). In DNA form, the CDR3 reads TGTGCCAGCAGCGTGGCCCCTAGCGGGGGGCTACAAGAGACCCAGTACTTC. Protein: CASSVAPSGGLQETQYF.

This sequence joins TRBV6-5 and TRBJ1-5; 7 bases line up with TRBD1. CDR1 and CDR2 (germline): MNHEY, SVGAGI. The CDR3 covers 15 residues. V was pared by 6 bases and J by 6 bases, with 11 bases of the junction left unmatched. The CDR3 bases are TGTGCCAGCAGCCCACAGGGGATCCAGGGTCAGCCCCAGCATTTT. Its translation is CASSPQGIQGQPQHF.

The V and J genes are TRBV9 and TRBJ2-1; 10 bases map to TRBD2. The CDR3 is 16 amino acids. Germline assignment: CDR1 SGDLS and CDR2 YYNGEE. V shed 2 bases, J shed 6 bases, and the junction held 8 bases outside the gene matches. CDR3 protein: CASSVTAGGPGNEQFF. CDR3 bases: TGTGCCAGCAGCGTTACAGCGGGGGGGCCGGGCAATGAGCAGTTCTTC.

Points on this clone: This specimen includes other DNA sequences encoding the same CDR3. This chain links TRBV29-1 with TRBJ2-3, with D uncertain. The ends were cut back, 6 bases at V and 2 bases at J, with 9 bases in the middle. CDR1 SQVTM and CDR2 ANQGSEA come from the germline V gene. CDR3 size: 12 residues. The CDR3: CSVEESTDTQYF. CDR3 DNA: TGCAGCGTAGAGGAATCCACAGATACGCAGTATTTT.

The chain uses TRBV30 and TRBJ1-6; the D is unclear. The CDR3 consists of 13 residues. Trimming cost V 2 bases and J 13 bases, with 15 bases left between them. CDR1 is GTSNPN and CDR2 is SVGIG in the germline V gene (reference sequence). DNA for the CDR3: TGTGCCTGGAGTAAGACCGAGGGTACTCCCCTCCACTTT. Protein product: CAWSKTEGTPLHF.

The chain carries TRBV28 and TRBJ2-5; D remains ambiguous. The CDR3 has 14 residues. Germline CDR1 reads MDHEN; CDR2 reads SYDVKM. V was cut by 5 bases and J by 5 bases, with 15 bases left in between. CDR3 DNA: TGTGCCAGCAGTACGACGGGCGGTGGGGAGACCCAGTACTTC. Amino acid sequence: CASSTTGGGETQYF.

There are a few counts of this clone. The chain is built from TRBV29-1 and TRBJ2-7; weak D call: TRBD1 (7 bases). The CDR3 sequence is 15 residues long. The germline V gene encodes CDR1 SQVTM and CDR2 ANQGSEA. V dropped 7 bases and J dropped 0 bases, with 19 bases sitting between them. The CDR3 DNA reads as TGCAGCGCCCGAACCAGGGGGGTGACCTCCTACGAGCAGTACTTC. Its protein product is CSARTRGVTSYEQYF.

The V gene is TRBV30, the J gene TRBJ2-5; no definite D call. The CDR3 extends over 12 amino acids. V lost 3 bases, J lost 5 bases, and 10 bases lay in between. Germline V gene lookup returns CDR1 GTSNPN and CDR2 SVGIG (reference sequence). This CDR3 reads CAWSASSETQYF. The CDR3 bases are TGTGCCTGGAGCGCCAGCAGCGAGACCCAGTACTTC.

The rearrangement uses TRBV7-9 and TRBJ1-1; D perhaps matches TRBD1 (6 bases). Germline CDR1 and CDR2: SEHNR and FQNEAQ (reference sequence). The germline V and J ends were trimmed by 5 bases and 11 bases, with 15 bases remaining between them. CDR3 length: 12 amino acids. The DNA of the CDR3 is TGTGCCAGCAGCCTGAACACAGGGAATGCTTTCTTT. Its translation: CASSLNTGNAFF.

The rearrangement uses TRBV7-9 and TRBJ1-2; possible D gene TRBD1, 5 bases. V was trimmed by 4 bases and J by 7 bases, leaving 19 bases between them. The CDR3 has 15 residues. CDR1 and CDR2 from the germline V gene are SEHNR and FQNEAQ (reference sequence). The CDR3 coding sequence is TGTGCCAGCAGCTCACAGAGATTCCAAAGGGGTGGCTACACCTTC. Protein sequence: CASSSQRFQRGGYTF.

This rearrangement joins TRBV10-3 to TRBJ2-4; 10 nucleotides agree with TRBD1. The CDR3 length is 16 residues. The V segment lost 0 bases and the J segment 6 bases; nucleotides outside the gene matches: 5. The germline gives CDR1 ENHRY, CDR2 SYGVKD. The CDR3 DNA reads TGTGCCATCAGTGAGTCCGGGACAGGGGACCCAAACATTCAGTACTTC. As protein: CAISESGTGDPNIQYF.

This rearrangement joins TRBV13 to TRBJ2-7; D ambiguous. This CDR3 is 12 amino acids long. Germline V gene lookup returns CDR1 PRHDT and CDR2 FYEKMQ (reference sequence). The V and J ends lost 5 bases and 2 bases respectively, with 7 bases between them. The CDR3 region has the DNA TGTGCCAGCAGCCTTACCACCTACGAGCAGTACTTC. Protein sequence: CASSLTTYEQYF.

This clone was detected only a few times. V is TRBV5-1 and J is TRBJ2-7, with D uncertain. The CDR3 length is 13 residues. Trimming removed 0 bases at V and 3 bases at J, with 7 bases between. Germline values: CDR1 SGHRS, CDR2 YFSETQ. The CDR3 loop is CASSLDGYYEQYF. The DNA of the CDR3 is TGCGCCAGCAGCTTGGACGGATACTACGAGCAGTACTTC.

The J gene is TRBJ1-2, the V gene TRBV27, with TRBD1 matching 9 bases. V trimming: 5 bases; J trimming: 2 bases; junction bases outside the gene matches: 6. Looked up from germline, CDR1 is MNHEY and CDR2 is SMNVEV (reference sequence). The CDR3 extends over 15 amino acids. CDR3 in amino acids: CASSPHGTGNYGYTF. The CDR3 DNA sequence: TGTGCCAGCAGTCCCCACGGGACAGGGAACTATGGCTACACCTTC.

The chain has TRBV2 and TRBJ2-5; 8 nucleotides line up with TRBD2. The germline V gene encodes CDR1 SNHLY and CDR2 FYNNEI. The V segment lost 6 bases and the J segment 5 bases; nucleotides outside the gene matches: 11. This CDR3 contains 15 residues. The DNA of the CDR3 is TGTGCCAGCAGCTTAGATACGGGGGGGACGGAGACCCAGTACTTC. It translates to CASSLDTGGTETQYF.